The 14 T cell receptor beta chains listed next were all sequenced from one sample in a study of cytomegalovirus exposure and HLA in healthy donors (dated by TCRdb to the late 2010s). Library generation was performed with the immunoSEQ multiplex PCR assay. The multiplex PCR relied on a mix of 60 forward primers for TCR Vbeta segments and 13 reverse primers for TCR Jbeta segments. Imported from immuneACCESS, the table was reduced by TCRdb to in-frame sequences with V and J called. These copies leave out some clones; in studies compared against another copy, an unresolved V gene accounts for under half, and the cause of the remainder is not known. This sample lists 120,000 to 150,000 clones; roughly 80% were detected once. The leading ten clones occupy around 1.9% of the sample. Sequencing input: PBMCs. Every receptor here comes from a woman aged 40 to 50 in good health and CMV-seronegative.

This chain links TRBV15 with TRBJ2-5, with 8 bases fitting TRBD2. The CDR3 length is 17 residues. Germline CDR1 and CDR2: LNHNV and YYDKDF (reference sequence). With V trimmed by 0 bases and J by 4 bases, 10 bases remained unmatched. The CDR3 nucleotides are TGTGCCACCAGCAGAGAAACGGGAGGGCCACTTGCAGAGACCCAGTACTTC. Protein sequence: CATSRETGGPLAETQYF.

The CDR3 nucleotides are TGTGCCAGCAGCCTCGAGCGGGGGGGCCGGAATGAGCAGTTCTTC. Translated, it gives CASSLERGGRNEQFF. The chain links TRBV11-2 to TRBJ2-1; TRBD2 matches 10 bases. V lost 5 bases to trimming and J lost 7 bases; unmatched junction nucleotides: 8. Germline V gene sequence: CDR1 SGHAT, CDR2 FQNNGV. The length of the CDR3 is 15 residues.

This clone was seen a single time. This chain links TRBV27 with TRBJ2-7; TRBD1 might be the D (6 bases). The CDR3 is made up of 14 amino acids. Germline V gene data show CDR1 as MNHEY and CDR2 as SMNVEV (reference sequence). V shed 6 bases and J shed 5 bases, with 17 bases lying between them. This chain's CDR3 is CASSPTTSGDEQYF. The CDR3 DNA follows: TGTGCCAGCAGCCCAACGACCTCAGGGGACGAGCAGTACTTC.

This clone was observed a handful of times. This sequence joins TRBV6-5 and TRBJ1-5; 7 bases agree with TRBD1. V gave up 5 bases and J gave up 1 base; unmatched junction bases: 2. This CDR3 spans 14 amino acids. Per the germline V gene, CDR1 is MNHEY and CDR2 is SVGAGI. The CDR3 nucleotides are TGTGCCAGCAGTGCGGGACAGAGCAATCAGCCCCAGCATTTT. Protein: CASSAGQSNQPQHF.

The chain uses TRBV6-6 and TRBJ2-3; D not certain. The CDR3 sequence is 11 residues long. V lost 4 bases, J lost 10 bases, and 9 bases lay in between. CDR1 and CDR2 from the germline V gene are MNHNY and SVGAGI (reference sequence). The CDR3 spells CASSSLRAQYF. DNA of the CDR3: TGTGCCAGCAGTTCCCTCCGAGCGCAGTATTTT.

CDR3 in amino acids: CASSYRLLDTQYF. CDR3 in DNA: TGTGCCAGCAGTTACCGATTACTGGATACGCAGTATTTT. This sequence joins TRBV6-5 and TRBJ2-3; D is unresolved. Germline V gene sequence: CDR1 MNHEY, CDR2 SVGAGI. The CDR3 has 13 residues. V lost 2 bases and J 6 bases, leaving 9 bases between the germline ends.

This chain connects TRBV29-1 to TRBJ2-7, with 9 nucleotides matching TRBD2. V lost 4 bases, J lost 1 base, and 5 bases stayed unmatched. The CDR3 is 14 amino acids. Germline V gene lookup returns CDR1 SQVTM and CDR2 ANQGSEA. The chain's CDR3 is CSVVGTSFSYEQYF. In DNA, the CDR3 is TGCAGCGTTGTAGGGACTAGCTTTTCCTACGAGCAGTACTTC.

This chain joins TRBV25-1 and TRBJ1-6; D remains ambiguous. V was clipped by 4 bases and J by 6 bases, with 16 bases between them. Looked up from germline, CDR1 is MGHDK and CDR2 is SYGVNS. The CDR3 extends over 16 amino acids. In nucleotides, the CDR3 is TGTGCCAGCAGTGCAAGGACGGGAACATTTAATTCACCCCTCCACTTT. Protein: CASSARTGTFNSPLHF.

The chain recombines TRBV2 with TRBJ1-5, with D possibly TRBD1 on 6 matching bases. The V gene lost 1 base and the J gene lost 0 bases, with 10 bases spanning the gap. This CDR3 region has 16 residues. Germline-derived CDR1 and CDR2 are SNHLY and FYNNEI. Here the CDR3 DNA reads TGTGCCAGCAGTGAAGGGGGGACATTTAGCAATCAGCCCCAGCATTTT. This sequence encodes CASSEGGTFSNQPQHF.

The CDR3 is CASSRDSSGQPQHF. The CDR3 coding sequence is TGTGCCAGCAGTCGAGACAGTTCTGGCCAGCCCCAGCATTTT. The chain recombines TRBV2 with TRBJ1-5; the D gene is possibly TRBD1 (5 bases). CDR1 and CDR2 from the germline V gene are SNHLY and FYNNEI. V lost 5 bases and J lost 7, with 15 bases in between. CDR3 size: 14 residues.

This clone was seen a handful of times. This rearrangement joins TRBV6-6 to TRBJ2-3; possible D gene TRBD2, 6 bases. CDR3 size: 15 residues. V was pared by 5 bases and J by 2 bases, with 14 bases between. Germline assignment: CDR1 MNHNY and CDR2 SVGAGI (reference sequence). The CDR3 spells CASSASAGNTDTQYF. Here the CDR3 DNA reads TGTGCCAGCAGTGCATCAGCGGGTAACACAGATACGCAGTATTTT.

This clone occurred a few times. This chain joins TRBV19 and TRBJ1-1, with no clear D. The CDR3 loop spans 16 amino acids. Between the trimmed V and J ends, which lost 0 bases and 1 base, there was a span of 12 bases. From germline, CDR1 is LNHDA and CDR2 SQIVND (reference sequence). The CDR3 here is CASSIDHGGSNTEAFF. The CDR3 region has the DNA TGTGCCAGTAGTATAGATCACGGAGGGTCGAACACTGAAGCTTTCTTT.

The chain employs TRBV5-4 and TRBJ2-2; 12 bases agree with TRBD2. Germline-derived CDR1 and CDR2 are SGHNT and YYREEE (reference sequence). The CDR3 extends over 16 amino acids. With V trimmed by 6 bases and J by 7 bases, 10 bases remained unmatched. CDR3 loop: CASNQPSGGADGELFF. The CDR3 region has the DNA TGTGCCAGCAACCAACCTAGCGGGGGGGCCGACGGGGAGCTGTTTTTT.

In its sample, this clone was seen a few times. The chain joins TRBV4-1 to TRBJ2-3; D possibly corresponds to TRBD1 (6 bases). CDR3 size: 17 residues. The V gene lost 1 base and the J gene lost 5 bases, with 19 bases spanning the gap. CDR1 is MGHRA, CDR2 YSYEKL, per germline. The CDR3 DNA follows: TGCGCCAGCAGCCAAGCCAAGGCACAGGGTATTCTAGATACGCAGTATTTT. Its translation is CASSQAKAQGILDTQYF.